This T cell receptor (beta chain) was captured by sequencing in a study of cytomegalovirus exposure and HLA in healthy donors. Findings and caveats of the study: Presence/absence analyses rested on an assumption that sequencing depth was roughly uniform across donors.

The PCR had 60 Vbeta and 13 Jbeta primers. Original processing methods: Later analysis identified some 80 million unique TCR beta chains, about 10 million shared. Assay used: immunoSEQ multiplex PCR; TCRdb lists only in-frame clones, some missing. V, J and clone size reflect that table, while D and trimming were determined from the DNA. Of 140,000 to 150,000 clones listed, approximately 84% were seen once; the top ten hold roughly 9.7%. On this clone: Its antigen remains unknown.

Per germline, CDR1 MDHEN and CDR2 SYDVKM. With 10 bases removed from V and 1 base from J, the gap between germline ends came to 16 bases. This CDR3 is built from 14 residues. The TCR sequence derives from an older woman in good health and CMV-seropositive. This chain joins TRBV28 and TRBJ2-5; D remains ambiguous. Sequencing was done on a sample of PBMCs. Here the CDR3 reads CATAPPTFQETQYF. The CDR3 coding sequence is TGTGCCACCGCCCCGCCGACTTTCCAAGAGACCCAGTACTTC. Together with reference TRBV28 and TRBJ2-5, the CDR3 gives the full variable domain: DVKVTQSSRYLVKRTGEKVFLECVQDMDHENMFWYRQDPGLGLRLIYFSYDVKMKEKGDIPEGYSVSREKKERFSLILESASTNQTSMYLCATAPPTFQETQYFGPGTRLLVL.